Listed below are T cell receptor beta chains from one sample, sequenced in a study of blood T cell repertoires in COVID-19. Some clones are missing from TCRdb's copy, which holds only in-frame ones; the method was immunoSEQ multiplex PCR. Of roughly 74,000 clones in the sample, just under 85% are singletons; the top ten hold over 30%. The sequencing input was peripheral blood. The source of these receptors is a man in his 70s with acute or convalescent COVID-19. Each CDR3 is given with its conserved first and last residue. D genes are given only for firm matches. Only part of the rows carry a size: once, few, many, or a class if the clone is expanded.

abundance	v_gene	d_gene	j_gene	CDR3nt	CDR3aa
NA	TRBV7-8	NA	TRBJ1-2	TGTGCCAGCAGTCAGGACGCCGGGGATGGCTACACCTTC	CASSQDAGDGYTF
NA	TRBV5-6	TRBD1	TRBJ2-5	TGTGCCAGCAGCCGGGACAGTGAGACCCAGTACTTC	CASSRDSETQYF
NA	TRBV19	NA	TRBJ2-7	NA	CASTSDTLSYEQYF
NA	TRBV4-1	TRBD1	TRBJ2-3	TGCGCCAGCAGCCAAGGACAGGGGGCGAGGGATACGCAGTATTTT	CASSQGQGARDTQYF
NA	TRBV15	NA	TRBJ2-2	TGTGCCACCAGCAGAGTCTCCGGGGAGCTGTTTTTT	CATSRVSGELFF
few	TRBV5-4	TRBD1	TRBJ2-7	TGTGCCAGCAGCCCGGGACAGGGGGACACCTACGAGCAGTACTTC	CASSPGQGDTYEQYF
NA	TRBV4-1	NA	TRBJ2-7	TGCGCCAGCAGCCAAAACTACGGACAACCCTACGAGCAGTACTTC	CASSQNYGQPYEQYF
NA	TRBV15	TRBD1	TRBJ2-5	TGTGCCACCAGCAGAGCAGGGGGTGGAGAGACCCAGTACTTC	CATSRAGGGETQYF
NA	TRBV2	NA	TRBJ2-3	TGTGCCAGCAGTGATGCGGGATTCACAGATACGCAGTATTTT	CASSDAGFTDTQYF
NA	TRBV18	NA	TRBJ2-1	TGTGCCAGCTCACCAAGGACTGAGGGTGAGCAGTTCTTC	CASSPRTEGEQFF
NA	TRBV19	NA	TRBJ1-1	TGTGCCAGTAGTCCACCTACCGGGACTGAAGCTTTCTTT	CASSPPTGTEAFF
once	TRBV5-1	NA	TRBJ2-5	TGCGCCAGCAGCGAAACAACAGGGACAGAGACCCAGTACTTC	CASSETTGTETQYF
NA	TRBV11-2	TRBD1	TRBJ1-1	TGTGCCAGCAGCCACCCCTCCACCGGACAGGCGAACACTGAAGCTTTCTTT	CASSHPSTGQANTEAFF
NA	TRBV18	NA	TRBJ1-5	TGTGCCAGCTCACCACGGAGTGATCAGCCCCAGCATTTT	CASSPRSDQPQHF
NA	TRBV10-1	TRBD2	TRBJ2-2	TGCGCCAGCAGTGAGGAAGGACTAGCGGTTGGGGAGCTGTTTTTT	CASSEEGLAVGELFF
NA	TRBV5-1	NA	TRBJ2-6	TGCGCCAGCAGCTTGGTAGGGGGTGGCTCTGGGGCCAACGTCCTGACTTTC	CASSLVGGGSGANVLTF
NA	TRBV28	NA	TRBJ2-7	TGTGCCACTTTGGAGGAATACGAGCAGTACTTC	CATLEEYEQYF
NA	TRBV30	NA	TRBJ1-5	TGTGCCTGGAGCCTCGGGGATGAACAGCCCCAGCATTTT	CAWSLGDEQPQHF
NA	TRBV6-5	TRBD1	TRBJ1-5	TGTGCCAGCAGTTACTCGCGACAGGGTCATCAGCCCCAGCATTTT	CASSYSRQGHQPQHF
NA	TRBV6-1	NA	TRBJ1-5	TGTGCCAGCAGTGAAGAGGGACTTAGCAATCAGCCCCAGCATTTT	CASSEEGLSNQPQHF
NA	TRBV6-2/TRBV6-3	NA	TRBJ1-4	TGTGCCAGCAGTTATGATGGCAGGGTTGCAACTAATGAAAAACTGTTTTTT	CASSYDGRVATNEKLFF
NA	TRBV29-1	TRBD1	TRBJ1-1	TGCAGCGTTGCGGGGGACAGGGAGGTTGAAGCTTTCTTT	CSVAGDREVEAFF
NA	TRBV27	NA	TRBJ2-7	TGTGCCAGCAGTTTCTCACTTGGCGAGCAGTACTTC	CASSFSLGEQYF
NA	TRBV18	NA	TRBJ2-7	TGTGCCAGCTCATACGCAGGATCCTCCTACGAGCAGTACTTC	CASSYAGSSYEQYF
NA	TRBV27	NA	TRBJ2-1	TGTGCCAGCAGTTTAGGGCCCGGGGGTGAGCAGTTCTTC	CASSLGPGGEQFF
NA	TRBV5-1	TRBD1	TRBJ1-5	TGCGCCAGCAGCACTGGAACAGGGGCAGGTCAGCCCCAGCATTTT	CASSTGTGAGQPQHF
once	TRBV5-1	TRBD1	TRBJ2-2	TGCGCCAGCAGCTTGGGTCTCGGGACAGGGTGGTCCGGGGAGCTGTTTTTT	CASSLGLGTGWSGELFF
NA	TRBV5-1	NA	TRBJ2-3	TGCGCCAGCAGCTTGGAGTTCGGGGATACGCAGTATTTT	CASSLEFGDTQYF
NA	TRBV10-1	NA	TRBJ1-3	TGCGCCAGCAGTGACAGCTCTGGAAACACCATATATTTT	CASSDSSGNTIYF
NA	TRBV18	TRBD1	TRBJ1-2	TGTGCCAGCTCACCATCCACAGGGGAGAACTATGGCTACACCTTC	CASSPSTGENYGYTF
NA	TRBV7-3	TRBD2	TRBJ2-3	TGTGCCAGCAGCTTAGGGGCTAGCGGGACCACAGATACGCAGTATTTT	CASSLGASGTTDTQYF
few	TRBV11-2	NA	TRBJ2-2	TGTGCCAGCAGCTTAGATCGGCGACAGCATCGCACCGGGGAGCTGTTTTTT	CASSLDRRQHRTGELFF
NA	TRBV6-5	NA	TRBJ1-3	TGTGCCAGCAGTTACTCGAGGACACCGTCTGGAAACACCATATATTTT	CASSYSRTPSGNTIYF
NA	TRBV27	TRBD2	TRBJ2-5	TGTGCCAGCAGTCTCCTGGAGGGCGGGAGTGGAAAGACCCAGTACTTC	CASSLLEGGSGKTQYF
NA	TRBV11-2	TRBD2	TRBJ2-5	TGTGCCAGCAGTTCCGGACTAGCGGGGGGTCCGTTGGTGACCCAGTACTTC	CASSSGLAGGPLVTQYF
NA	TRBV19	NA	TRBJ1-5	TGTGCCAGTAGTCTAAGCGCGTTTCAGCCCCAGCATTTT	CASSLSAFQPQHF
NA	TRBV18	NA	TRBJ2-3	TGTGCCAGCTCACCACGGGCGGGGGCACAAGATACGCAGTATTTT	CASSPRAGAQDTQYF
NA	TRBV20-1	TRBD2	TRBJ2-7	TGCAGTGCTAGTACCGGGACTAGCGGGAGGCCCGAGCAGTACTTC	CSASTGTSGRPEQYF
NA	TRBV6-5	TRBD1	TRBJ2-1	TGTGCCAGCAGTTCTTACAGGGGTGGCAATTCCAATGAGCAGTTCTTC	CASSSYRGGNSNEQFF
once	TRBV24-1	TRBD2	TRBJ2-1	TGTGCCACCAGTGGTAATACCGGGACTAGCGGGAGCAGGGGTGACGAGCAGTTCTTC	CATSGNTGTSGSRGDEQFF
once	TRBV27	TRBD2	TRBJ2-3	TGTGCCAGCCAGTCTAGCGGGAGGTCCCCTACCGGGGATACGCAGTATTTT	CASQSSGRSPTGDTQYF
NA	TRBV28	NA	TRBJ1-4	TGTGCCAGCAGTTTATACAGGGACAAGTTTTGGAATGAAAAACTGTTTTTT	CASSLYRDKFWNEKLFF
NA	TRBV19	NA	TRBJ1-2	TGTGCCAGTAGTAACACAGGGAAGTTAGCGGGTGGCTACACCTTC	CASSNTGKLAGGYTF
NA	TRBV4-1	TRBD1	TRBJ2-2	TGCGCCAGCAGCCAAGGGACAGGGTCGAACACCGGGGAGCTGTTTTTT	CASSQGTGSNTGELFF